This T cell receptor (beta chain) was recorded in a study of shared clonotypes between healthy human individuals. Study-wide background: Researchers assigned three CD4 naive, three CD4 memory, two CD8 naive and one CD8 memory plate to each donor.

A word on this clone: The target antigen is unknown.

It was at deep level that the assay was run. Original handling: As immunoSEQ supplied junction-only sequences (without quality scores), filtering differed. TCRdb's copy holds only in-frame clones and misses some; the assay was immunoSEQ multiplex PCR. V and J calls and clone size are as listed in that table; D and trimming were resolved from the DNA. This sample has fewer than 1.6 million clones, with approximately 98.5% found just once. Study-wide findings and caveats: Unshared clonotypes carried lower generation probabilities than those common to all four donors.

This receptor was obtained from a young man in good health. The sequenced sample consisted of naive CD4+ T cells sorted from blood. Described subset: CD45RA+ positively selected.

CDR3 residues: CASSEAYFSIAETQYF. The CDR3 coding sequence is TGTGCCAGCAGTGAAGCGTACTTTAGCATTGCGGAGACGCAGTATTTT. This sequence joins TRBV2 and TRBJ2-3; D gene unclear. The V end was cut by 0 bases, the J end by 9 bases, with 19 bases between. This CDR3 is built from 16 residues. Germline V CDR1 and CDR2: SNHLY, FYNNEI. Full variable domain (outside the CDR3, taken from reference TRBV2 and TRBJ2-3): EPEVTQTPSHQVTQMGQEVILRCVPISNHLYFYWYRQILGQKVEFLVSFYNNEISEKSEIFDDQFSVERPDGSNFTLKIRSTKLEDSAMYFCASSEAYFSIAETQYFGPGTRLTVL.